This is a list of T cell receptor beta chains from one sample in a study of early T cells in non-severe SARS-CoV-2 infection. TCRdb passed the 5' RACE reads through MiXCR, listing each CDR3 protein once. The sample has about 55,000 distinct CDR3 sequences, under 15% seen once. Specimen: whole blood, collected at baseline. These receptors came from an adult who was a healthcare worker with PCR-confirmed SARS-CoV-2 infection or an uninfected control (not recorded which). CDR3s include the opening cysteine and the closing phenylalanine or tryptophan. The D gene is left open where the match is weak. Clone sizes are given selectively: once, few, many, or a class where the clone is expanded.

V gene	D gene	clone size	J gene	CDR3 DNA	CDR3 protein
TRBV6-5	TRBD1	.	TRBJ2-7	TGTGCCAGCAGTTGGGGACAGGGGGAGCAGTACTTC	CASSWGQGEQYF
TRBV2	.	few	TRBJ1-5	TGTGCCAGCAGTGTGGGCAATCAGCCCCAGCATTTT	CASSVGNQPQHF
TRBV5-1	TRBD1	.	TRBJ1-5	TGCGCCAGCAGCCCCGCACCAGGGGGGAGTAATCAGCCCCAGCATTTT	CASSPAPGGSNQPQHF
TRBV28	TRBD2	.	TRBJ2-5	TGTGCCAGCAGCGGACTAGCGGGAGCTCAAGAGACCCAGTACTTC	CASSGLAGAQETQYF
TRBV28	.	.	TRBJ1-2	TGTGCCAGCAGTTCTCAAGATAACTATGGCTACACCTTC	CASSSQDNYGYTF
TRBV7-2	TRBD2	.	TRBJ2-1	TGTGCCAGCAGACCCGGACTAGCGGGAGTTAATGATCAGTTCTTC	CASRPGLAGVNDQFF
TRBV11-2	TRBD2	many	TRBJ2-1	TGTGCCAGCAGCTCTATAGCGGGAGCTCGCAATGAGCAGTTCTTC	CASSSIAGARNEQFF
TRBV12-3/TRBV12-4	.	few	TRBJ2-1	TGTGCCAGCAGTCCCGTTTTCTCCCCCTCCTACAATGAGCAGTTCTTC	CASSPVFSPSYNEQFF
TRBV7-9	.	few	TRBJ1-2	TGTGCCAGCAGCTTAACAGTTTATAACTATGGCTACACCTTC	CASSLTVYNYGYTF
TRBV6-1	TRBD2	few	TRBJ2-1	TGTGCCAGCAGTGAACGACCGGGACTAGCGGGGGGGCCCTACAATGAGCAGTTCTTC	CASSERPGLAGGPYNEQFF
TRBV21-1	.	.	TRBJ2-3	TGTGCCAGCAGCAAAGACCGCCCGGGACCTGGCACCTTCACAGATACGCAGTATTTT	CASSKDRPGPGTFTDTQYF
TRBV28	TRBD1	few	TRBJ1-4	TGTGCCAGCAGATCCGGGACAGCTAAAGAAAAACTGTTTTTT	CASRSGTAKEKLFF
TRBV11-2	.	.	TRBJ1-3	TGTGCCAGCAGCTTAGAATGGAGCTCTGGAAACACCATATATTTT	CASSLEWSSGNTIYF
TRBV3-1	TRBD2	few	TRBJ2-1	TGTGCCAGCAGCCAAGATGGACTAGTGCAGCAGTTCTTC	CASSQDGLVQQFF
TRBV21-1	.	many	TRBJ2-7	TGTGCCAGCAGCAAAGAGGCCGGGTACGAGCAGTACTTC	CASSKEAGYEQYF
TRBV11-2	TRBD2	many	TRBJ2-2	TGTGCCAGCAGCCTAGCGGGAGGGACGAACACCGGGGAGCTGTTTTTT	CASSLAGGTNTGELFF
TRBV2	.	.	TRBJ1-3	TGTGCCAGCACCTCGGAGCTTGCCGGAAACACCATATATTTT	CASTSELAGNTIYF
TRBV3-1	.	many	TRBJ1-1	TGTGCCAGCAGCTCAACGGGGGGGGACACTGAAGCTTTCTTT	CASSSTGGDTEAFF
TRBV5-4	.	.	TRBJ1-6	TGTGCCAGCAGATTGCAGGGTAATTCACCCCTCCACTTT	CASRLQGNSPLHF
TRBV12-3/TRBV12-4	.	.	TRBJ1-6	TGTGCCAGCAGATACAGGTTATCAACCCTCCACTTT	CASRYRLSTLHF
TRBV11-2	.	.	TRBJ1-5	TGTGCCAGCAGCTTAGATTTGAATCAGCCCCAGCATTTT	CASSLDLNQPQHF
TRBV18	.	few	TRBJ2-3	TGTGCCAGCCCCTCAGGGCGGAGCACAGATACGCAGTATTTT	CASPSGRSTDTQYF
TRBV5-1	TRBD1	.	TRBJ2-7	TGCGCCAGCAGCCGATCCGGGACAGATAACTACGAGCAGTACTTC	CASSRSGTDNYEQYF
TRBV12-5	TRBD1	.	TRBJ2-1	TGTGCTAGTGGCCCCGGGACAGGGGGATACAATGAGCAGTTCTTC	CASGPGTGGYNEQFF
TRBV28	TRBD1	many	TRBJ2-4	TGTGCCAGCAGTTCACCGGGACAGGGGGTTTCCAAAAACATTCAGTACTTC	CASSSPGQGVSKNIQYF
TRBV30	TRBD2	medium-sized	TRBJ2-3	TGTGCCTGGAGTGGGACTAGTCAGGATACGCAGTATTTT	CAWSGTSQDTQYF
TRBV2	.	few	TRBJ2-7	TGTGCCAGCAGTAAAGGGGGGAATCTTTCCTACGAGCAGTACTTC	CASSKGGNLSYEQYF
TRBV10-1	.	.	TRBJ1-2	TGCGCCAGCAGTGAGTACAGTCAGTCCTATGGCTACACCTTC	CASSEYSQSYGYTF
TRBV27	.	few	TRBJ1-1	TGTGCCAGCAGTTTATCGGGACGGAGCCAACGGGGGGCTTTCTTT	CASSLSGRSQRGAFF
TRBV4-2	.	.	TRBJ2-5	TGTGCCAGCAGCCAAGAGATGGTCCAAGAGACCCAGTACTTC	CASSQEMVQETQYF
TRBV5-5	.	.	TRBJ2-7	TGTGCCAGCAGCTTGGGACTAGGATCCCCCGAGCAGTACTTC	CASSLGLGSPEQYF
TRBV10-1	.	few	TRBJ1-4	TGCGCCAGCAATCGGATACTGAATGAAAAACTGTTTTTT	CASNRILNEKLFF
TRBV3-1	.	many	TRBJ2-1	TGTGCCAGCAGCCAATCACGGACCGGGGCCTACAATGAGCAGTTCTTC	CASSQSRTGAYNEQFF
TRBV12-3/TRBV12-4	.	.	TRBJ2-3	TGTGCCAGCAGTTTAAAGTCGCCTCAGTCCACAGATACGCAGTATTTT	CASSLKSPQSTDTQYF
TRBV28	.	few	TRBJ1-2	TGTGCCAGCAGGTCGTGGGGGCTGCCTGGCTACACCTTC	CASRSWGLPGYTF
TRBV14	.	many	TRBJ2-1	TGTGCCAGCAGTAGGGTCAATGAGCAGTTCTTC	CASSRVNEQFF
TRBV6-6	.	many	TRBJ2-5	TGTGCCAGCACCCCGGCTGACGGAGTAGAGACCCAGTACTTC	CASTPADGVETQYF
TRBV18	.	.	TRBJ1-2	TGTGCCAGCTCACCTGCTCAAGCTAACTATGGCTACACCTTC	CASSPAQANYGYTF
TRBV5-4	.	.	TRBJ2-4	TGTGCCAGCAGCTTGGACGACTTACGCACTGGACCTATTCAGTACTTC	CASSLDDLRTGPIQYF
TRBV28	.	few	TRBJ2-3	TGTGCCAGCAGTTTAATCAGGGCCCGTCCACCCCGGGAGTCGACAGATACGCAGTATTTT	CASSLIRARPPRESTDTQYF
TRBV28	TRBD1	.	TRBJ2-7	TGTGCCAGCAGCTCCCCGGGACAGGGGGCGCGGGAGCAGTACTTC	CASSSPGQGAREQYF
TRBV4-2	TRBD1	few	TRBJ2-7	TGTGCCAGCAGCGGACGACAGGGGTCCTACGAGCAGTACTTC	CASSGRQGSYEQYF
TRBV28	.	few	TRBJ2-1	TGTGCCAGCAGTTTAGGGACGTACAATGAGCAGTTCTTC	CASSLGTYNEQFF
TRBV7-8	TRBD1	few	TRBJ2-2	TGTGCCAGCAGCTCCGGGACAGGGAACACCGGGGAGCTGTTTTTT	CASSSGTGNTGELFF
TRBV9	.	few	TRBJ2-7	TGTGCCAGCAGTCGGCGAGGGAGAGGGGAGCAGTACTTC	CASSRRGRGEQYF
TRBV2	.	.	TRBJ2-1	TGTGCCAGCACCGACAACGTCAATGAGCAGTTCTTC	CASTDNVNEQFF
TRBV12-3/TRBV12-4	.	few	TRBJ2-7	TGTGCCAGCAGTTTAGCGATGCTGGAGCAGTACTTC	CASSLAMLEQYF
TRBV10-2	TRBD2	few	TRBJ2-2	TGCGCCGCGGGGAGGGCGGGAGGCCAGGGGGAGCTGTTTTTT	CAAGRAGGQGELFF
TRBV19	.	few	TRBJ2-2	TGTGCCAGTAGTATGGGTACGCTAGCCGGGGAGCTGTTTTTT	CASSMGTLAGELFF
TRBV20-1	.	few	TRBJ2-3	TGCAGTGCTAGAGATATCCAGAGCACAGATACGCAGTATTTT	CSARDIQSTDTQYF
TRBV5-4	.	many	TRBJ1-1	TGTGCCAGCAGCTTGGCCGAGGTCGAGGAGAACACTGAAGCTTTCTTT	CASSLAEVEENTEAFF
TRBV7-6	.	.	TRBJ2-7	TGTGCCAGCAGCTTAGCTAGCGAAAGGCAGTACTTC	CASSLASERQYF
TRBV7-9	.	many	TRBJ2-2	TGTGCCAGCAGCTCTACAGTGTACACCGGGGAGCTGTTTTTT	CASSSTVYTGELFF
TRBV12-5	.	.	TRBJ2-5	TGTGCTAGTGCCCCACGCCCCCCCGCAGGGTTGGTCACAGAGACCCAGTACTTC	CASAPRPPAGLVTETQYF
TRBV29-1	TRBD2	few	TRBJ2-5	TGCAGCGTTGAATCCCTAGCGGGAGTGGAGACCCAGTACTTC	CSVESLAGVETQYF
TRBV19	.	.	TRBJ2-7	TGTGCCAGTAGTATGGAATCCTTTTACGAGCAGTACTTC	CASSMESFYEQYF
TRBV3-1	TRBD1	few	TRBJ1-1	TGTGCCAGCAGCCGACAGGGTATCGCCACTGAAGCTTTCTTT	CASSRQGIATEAFF
TRBV2	TRBD2	few	TRBJ2-2	TGTGCCAGCAGGAGGACGGGGGGCACCGGGGAGCTGTTTTTT	CASRRTGGTGELFF